The 7 T cell receptor beta chains listed next were all sequenced from one sample in a study of T cell responses to AZD1222 COVID-19 vaccine. The table came from immunoSEQ multiplex PCR; TCRdb's copy has only in-frame clones and leaves some out. The data show 150,000 to 200,000 clones, 90% to 95% seen once. Here the sequenced sample was peripheral blood, taken 28 days after the second AZD1222 dose. The receptor source for this set is an adult who received the AZD1222 COVID-19 vaccine.

V and J are TRBV5-6 and TRBJ1-4; D is unresolved. Trimming removed 2 bases from V and 7 bases from J, with 9 bases in between. Germline values: CDR1 SGHDT, CDR2 YYEEEE. The CDR3 sequence is 13 residues long. The CDR3 nucleotides are TGTGCCAGCAGCTTCGGGGAGAGTGAAAAACTGTTTTTT. Amino acids: CASSFGESEKLFF.

The chain joins TRBV27 to TRBJ2-7; D assignment may be TRBD1 or TRBD2 (5 bases each). The CDR3 covers 15 residues. The V and J ends lost 4 bases and 0 bases respectively, with 13 bases between them. Per germline, CDR1 MNHEY and CDR2 SMNVEV (reference sequence). CDR3 amino acids: CASSSPSGSSYEQYF. The CDR3, as DNA: TGTGCCAGCAGTTCCCCCTCAGGGAGCTCCTACGAGCAGTACTTC.

This clone was observed once. V usage is TRBV2 and J usage is TRBJ1-1; the D is unclear. The CDR3 extends over 13 amino acids. CDR1 and CDR2 (germline): SNHLY, FYNNEI. V was cut by 4 bases and J by 0 bases, with 6 bases left in between. DNA of the CDR3: TGTGCCAGCAGTGTAGGGATGAACACTGAAGCTTTCTTT. It codes for CASSVGMNTEAFF.

The chain's CDR3 is CASSRDRATDTQYF. CDR3 sequence (DNA): TGCGCCAGCAGCAGGGACAGGGCCACAGATACGCAGTATTTT. The chain links TRBV4-3 to TRBJ2-3; 9 bases line up with TRBD1. V shed 5 bases and J 2 bases; nucleotides not matched to a gene: 2. The CDR3 is 14 amino acids. In germline, CDR1 is LGHNA, CDR2 YSLEER.

The chain employs TRBV19 and TRBJ1-2; 8 nucleotides align to TRBD1. Germline values: CDR1 LNHDA, CDR2 SQIVND (reference sequence). CDR3 length: 14 amino acids. V trimming: 3 bases; J trimming: 4 bases; junction bases outside the gene matches: 4. The CDR3 DNA follows: TGTGCCAGTAGTATCGGACAGGGAGGCTATGGCTACACCTTC. The encoded protein is CASSIGQGGYGYTF.

This chain links TRBV3-1 (or the pseudogene TRBV3-2) with TRBJ2-7; possibly TRBD2 for D (7 bases). Looked up from germline, CDR1 is LGHDT and CDR2 is YNNKEL (reference sequence). V was pared by 0 bases and J by 0 bases, with 9 bases between. There are 15 residues in the CDR3. As DNA, the CDR3 is TGTGCCAGCAGCCAAGAGGGGGGGCTCTCCTACGAGCAGTACTTC. Protein product: CASSQEGGLSYEQYF.

The genes are TRBV30 and TRBJ1-5; 7 bases align to TRBD1. Germline V gene data show CDR1 as GTSNPN and CDR2 as SVGIG (reference sequence). The CDR3 is 14 amino acids. V trimming: 2 bases; J trimming: 2 bases; junction bases outside the gene matches: 3. In DNA, the CDR3 is TGTGCCTGGAGTTGGACAGGAGGCAATCAGCCCCAGCATTTT. Its protein product is CAWSWTGGNQPQHF.